Below, one TCR beta chain is given with its context. Its antigen is not known. The gene names given are mouse names. The read ends 1 residue shy of where the CDR3 ends; the end is completed using the germline J gene. These data are taken from a study of tissue T cells after allogeneic stem cell transplantation. Study observations and caveats: Few T cell clones were shared across patients, but motif clusters showed tissue-specific shared signatures.

This sample's time point: mouse harvest day 7 after allogeneic transplant. Each mouse received 10^7 T-cell-depleted marrow cells plus 10^6 splenic CD5+ T cells by tail vein. Germline V gene lookup returns CDR1 MSHET and CDR2 SYDVDS. The CDR3 is 15 residues long. V was pared by 5 bases and J by 4 bases, with 7 bases of the junction left unmatched. This table comes from immunoSEQ multiplex PCR, and its TCRdb copy is limited to in-frame clones, with some not included. Among 7,500 to 10,000 clones listed, 45% were seen once. The sample taken for sequencing was gut tissue. The sequence was collected from a female BALB/c mouse given C57BL/6 T cells with graft-versus-host disease after an allogeneic hematopoietic cell transplant. The V call is TRBV29, the J call TRBJ2-1, with 8 nucleotides matching TRBD2. The sequenced CDR3 bases are TGTGCTAGCAGTGGGGGGGGGCGAGGGTATGCTGAGCAGTTC. Its protein product is CASSGGGRGYAEQF. Given in full, the CDR3 is CASSGGGRGYAEQFF.